Here is one T cell receptor beta chain with its context. Antigen specificity is unknown. This specimen belongs to a study of shared clonotypes between healthy human individuals. The repertoire was sequenced with immunoSEQ multiplex PCR; TCRdb's copy has only in-frame clones and lacks some. The sample has 2 million to 2.5 million clones, 80% to 95% seen once. Study-wide points: Since donors were few, the genetic and exposure-history diversity represented was limited.

V gave up 5 bases and J gave up 7 bases, with 18 bases separating them. The CDR3 runs 14 residues. The germline V gene has CDR1 MDHEN and CDR2 SYDVKM. The source of this sequence is a man younger than 35 in good health. Some clones in this sample may be carry-over from other donors' samples. The sample comprised naive CD4+ T cells from PBMCs. Subset here: CD45RA+ positively selected. The J gene is TRBJ2-7, the V gene TRBV28, with D maybe TRBD1 (5 bases). CDR3 sequence reads: CASSDGAPGLEQYF. DNA of the CDR3: TGTGCCAGCAGTGATGGGGCCCCGGGTCTGGAGCAGTACTTC. Full variable domain (rest looked up from reference TRBV28 and TRBJ2-7): DVKVTQSSRYLVKRTGEKVFLECVQDMDHENMFWYRQDPGLGLRLIYFSYDVKMKEKGDIPEGYSVSREKKERFSLILESASTNQTSMYLCASSDGAPGLEQYFGPGTRLTVT.